This section outlines one T cell receptor beta chain sequence together with its context. The repertoire was sequenced with immunoSEQ multiplex PCR; TCRdb's copy has only in-frame clones and lacks some. The data contain over 150,000 clones, about 85% of them singletons. Enrolled through a virtual design, the participants were between roughly 18 and 100 years of age and came from 24 US areas. Researchers sorted participants into cohorts using their self-reported clinical history. For recovered donors of Cohort 3, there were two negative PCRs, clearance, or symptom resolution. The sample belongs to a study of blood T cell repertoires in COVID-19. CDR1 and CDR2 from the germline V gene are KGHSH and LQKENI. Trimming removed 3 bases from V and 5 bases from J, with 7 bases in between. The CDR3 runs 13 residues.

The chain carries TRBV18 and TRBJ1-4, with D possibly being TRBD1 (5 bases). This TCR came from a man between 35 and 55 years old who had recovered from COVID-19. Material: PBMCs or T cells enriched from blood (not recorded which). The CDR3 nucleotides read TGTGCCAGCTCACCGGGGCCAAATGAAAAACTGTTTTTT. Its translation is CASSPGPNEKLFF. The full variable domain, its missing parts supplied by reference TRBV18 and TRBJ1-4, is NAGVMQNPRHLVRRRGQEARLRCSPMKGHSHVYWYRQLPEEGLKFMVYLQKENIIDESGMPKERFSAEFPKEGPSILRIQQVVRGDSAAYFCASSPGPNEKLFFGSGTQLSVL.